The present T cell receptor beta chain was sequenced within a study of blood T cell repertoires in COVID-19. Turning to the study itself: Researchers got acute and convalescent COVID-19 samples from the United States, Italy and Spain. PBMCs, B-cell-depleted T cells, or T cells provided the cDNA or gDNA that made up the material.

Per the germline V gene, CDR1 is SGHRS and CDR2 is YFSETQ. J gave up 15 bases and V 4 bases, and 15 bases lay outside the gene matches. The CDR3 sequence is 15 residues long. Methods used by the authors: Cell counts per sample came from amplifying reference gene primers. This table comes from immunoSEQ multiplex PCR, and its TCRdb copy is limited to in-frame clones, with some not included. The V and J calls and clone size come from that table; D and trimming were worked out from the DNA. This table has some 200,000 clones, around nine tenths appearing once. Sequenced input: peripheral blood. The sequence came from a man younger than 35 with active or convalescent COVID-19. This chain connects TRBV5-1 to TRBJ2-1; 11 bases match TRBD2. The DNA for the CDR3 is TGCGCCAGCAGCCGTCCTAGCGGGAGGCCCCCAATTTGGTTCTTC. This encodes CASSRPSGRPPIWFF.